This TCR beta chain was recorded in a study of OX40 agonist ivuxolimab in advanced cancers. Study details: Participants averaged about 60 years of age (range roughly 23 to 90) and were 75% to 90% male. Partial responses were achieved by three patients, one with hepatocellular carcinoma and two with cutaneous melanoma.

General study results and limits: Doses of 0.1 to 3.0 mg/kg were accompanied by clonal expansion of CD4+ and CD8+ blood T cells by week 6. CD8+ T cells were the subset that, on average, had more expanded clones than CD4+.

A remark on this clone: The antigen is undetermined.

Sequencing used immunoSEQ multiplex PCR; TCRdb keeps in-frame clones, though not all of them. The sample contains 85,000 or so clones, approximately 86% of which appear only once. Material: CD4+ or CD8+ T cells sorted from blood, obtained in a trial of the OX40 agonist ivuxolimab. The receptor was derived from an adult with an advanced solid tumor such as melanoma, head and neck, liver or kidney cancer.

Written as DNA, the CDR3 is TGTGCCAGTAGTAAATGGACAGCGGACGCTAACTATGGCTACACCTTC. It codes for CASSKWTADANYGYTF. This rearrangement joins TRBV19 to TRBJ1-2, with D possibly being TRBD1 (6 bases). V lost 4 bases to trimming and J lost 0 bases, with 15 bases between them. Looked up from germline, CDR1 is LNHDA and CDR2 is SQIVND (reference sequence). This CDR3 spans 16 amino acids.